Below, 17 T cell receptor beta chains from the same sample are listed, as sequenced in a study of blood T cell repertoires in COVID-19. Using immunoSEQ multiplex PCR, the repertoire was profiled, and TCRdb retains in-frame clones only, with some absent. The sample shows 200,000 to 250,000 clones, 75% to 85% of them seen only once. The sample taken for sequencing was peripheral blood. These receptors were taken from a human donor in a cohort sampled during active COVID-19.

The V and J genes are TRBV4-1 and TRBJ1-5, with D maybe TRBD1 (6 bases). CDR1 and CDR2 (germline): MGHRA, YSYEKL. The CDR3 loop spans 18 amino acids. V was trimmed by 3 bases and J by 2 bases, leaving 20 bases between them. The CDR3 sequence: CASSHLFQGRLGNQPQHF. CDR3 DNA: TGCGCCAGCAGCCACCTCTTTCAGGGGCGGTTAGGCAATCAGCCCCAGCATTTT.

This clone was found once. This chain links TRBV5-4 with TRBJ1-2, with TRBD1 matching over 10 bases. The CDR3 loop spans 15 amino acids. The junction had 4 bases not matched to a gene; V was cut back by 1 base and J by 4 bases. Looked up from germline, CDR1 is SGHNT and CDR2 is YYREEE (reference sequence). The CDR3, as DNA: TGTGCCAGCAGCTTGCCGACAGGGGGCACCTATGGCTACACCTTC. Residues: CASSLPTGGTYGYTF.

The sample holds one count of this clone. The J gene is TRBJ2-1, the V gene TRBV6-5; D might be TRBD2 (5 bases). There are 13 residues in the CDR3. Germline V gene lookup returns CDR1 MNHEY and CDR2 SVGAGI. Trimming removed 7 bases at V and 15 bases at J, with 22 bases between. CDR3 loop: CASTSGSDFLRFF. Here the CDR3 DNA reads TGTGCCAGCACTTCGGGATCGGACTTCCTCCGGTTCTTC.

This clone showed up just once. The chain carries TRBV29-1 and TRBJ2-2; weak D call: TRBD1 (5 bases). Germline values: CDR1 SQVTM, CDR2 ANQGSEA. Trimming took 6 bases from V and 0 from J, leaving 11 bases between them. The CDR3 consists of 14 residues. In DNA form, the CDR3 reads TGCAGCGTCAGAACAGGACCGAACACCGGGGAGCTGTTTTTT. Amino acid sequence: CSVRTGPNTGELFF.

The rearrangement uses TRBV28 and TRBJ1-1; TRBD1 aligns across 8 bases. Trimming removed 10 bases from V and 0 bases from J; junction bases left unmatched: 16. The CDR3 spans 17 residues. The germline V gene encodes CDR1 MDHEN and CDR2 SYDVKM. CDR3 protein: CAIAFPGQVTLNTEAFF. CDR3 bases: TGTGCCATCGCATTCCCGGGACAGGTGACCCTGAACACTGAAGCTTTCTTT. Combining the CDR3 with reference TRBV28 and TRBJ1-1 gives the whole variable domain DVKVTQSSRYLVKRTGEKVFLECVQDMDHENMFWYRQDPGLGLRLIYFSYDVKMKEKGDIPEGYSVSREKKERFSLILESASTNQTSMYLCAIAFPGQVTLNTEAFFGQGTRLTVV.

This chain uses TRBV7-8 with TRBJ1-1; D gene unclear. Trimming removed 5 bases from V and 8 bases from J, with 12 bases in between. CDR3 length: 12 residues. Germline lookup yields CDR1 SGHVS and CDR2 FQNEAQ. The CDR3 loop is CASSSPGREAFF. The CDR3 DNA is TGTGCCAGCAGCAGTCCCGGGAGAGAAGCTTTCTTT.

Concerning this clone: Distinct nucleotide sequences in the sample also encode this CDR3. This chain uses TRBV6-5 with TRBJ1-1, with D perhaps matching TRBD1 (6 bases). This CDR3 comprises 12 residues. In germline, CDR1 is MNHEY, CDR2 SVGAGI. Trimming took off 8 bases at V and 0 bases at J, with 7 bases between the two ends. CDR3 coding DNA: TGTGCCAGCCGGACAGTGAACACTGAAGCTTTCTTT. This encodes CASRTVNTEAFF.

The chain combines TRBV5-4 with TRBJ1-3; the match to TRBD1 covers 8 bases. The germline CDR1 and CDR2 sequences are SGHNT and YYREEE (reference sequence). This CDR3 spans 15 amino acids. V lost 4 bases to trimming and J lost 1 base; unmatched junction nucleotides: 4. The CDR3 DNA reads TGTGCCAGCAGCACGGACAGGGAGTCTGGAAACACCATATATTTT. The encoded protein is CASSTDRESGNTIYF.

This clone was counted between two and nine times. V is TRBV27 and J is TRBJ2-1, with TRBD2 matching over 10 bases. The CDR3 runs 16 residues. Germline CDR1 and CDR2: MNHEY and SMNVEV (reference sequence). V shed 5 bases and J 4 bases; nucleotides not matched to a gene: 8. The CDR3 reads CASSPLAGAGYNEQFF. The DNA of the CDR3 is TGTGCCAGCAGTCCCCTAGCGGGGGCGGGGTACAATGAGCAGTTCTTC.

In its sample, this clone was seen a few times. V is TRBV5-4 and J is TRBJ1-4; possible D gene TRBD1, 5 bases. The CDR3 contains 14 residues. Germline CDR1 and CDR2: SGHNT and YYREEE (reference sequence). The germline V and J ends were trimmed by 4 bases and 6 bases, with 13 bases remaining between them. CDR3 bases: TGTGCCAGCAGCCCCGTGGGGCCTCATGAAAAACTGTTTTTT. Encoded protein: CASSPVGPHEKLFF.

J is TRBJ1-5 and V is TRBV19, with D maybe TRBD1 (5 bases). The V gene's germline CDR1 is LNHDA and CDR2 SQIVND (reference sequence). This CDR3 spans 14 amino acids. Trimming removed 1 base at V and 6 bases at J, with 10 bases between. CDR3 sequence (DNA): TGTGCCAGTAGTATAGTCGGGGGTGGTCAGCCCCAGCATTTT. As protein: CASSIVGGGQPQHF.

The chain joins TRBV10-1 to TRBJ2-1; D call uncertain. CDR3 length: 13 residues. Per the germline V gene, CDR1 is WNHNN and CDR2 is SYGVQD (reference sequence). With 5 bases removed from V and 6 bases from J, the gap between germline ends came to 11 bases. The CDR3: CASSIGSSNEQFF. As DNA, the CDR3 is TGCGCCAGCAGTATTGGTAGTAGCAATGAGCAGTTCTTC.

The chain carries TRBV28 and TRBJ1-2, with 7 bases aligning to TRBD1. The CDR3 has 13 residues. Germline V lookup: CDR1 MDHEN, CDR2 SYDVKM. Unmatched junction bases numbered 9, after V lost 7 bases and J lost 7 bases. CDR3 region: CASTPDRRRGYTF. The CDR3 coding sequence is TGTGCCAGCACCCCGGACAGGCGGCGTGGCTACACCTTC.

This clone was seen a handful of times. The rearrangement joins TRBV4-1 to TRBJ2-7; 10 bases map to TRBD2. CDR3 length: 22 residues. The germline V gene has CDR1 MGHRA and CDR2 YSYEKL. With 5 bases clipped from V and 3 bases from J, the junction kept 28 bases outside the gene matches. DNA for the CDR3: TGCGCCAGCAGCTTAATGACATCCTACCGGGTCTCCGGGACTAGCGTCCTCTACGAGCAGTACTTC. Encoded protein: CASSLMTSYRVSGTSVLYEQYF.

The rearrangement uses TRBV6-4 and TRBJ2-3, with 7 bases aligning to TRBD2. V was pared by 9 bases and J by 5 bases, with 17 bases of the junction left unmatched. There are 16 residues in the CDR3. The germline V gene has CDR1 MRHNA and CDR2 SNTAGT. Written as DNA, the CDR3 is TGTGCCAGTCTTCCCGAGCGGGACCGTCATGGAGATACGCAGTATTTT. It codes for CASLPERDRHGDTQYF.

The V call is TRBV11-2, the J call TRBJ2-2; TRBD1 might be the D (6 bases). The CDR3 is 13 residues long. Trimming stripped 7 bases from V and 8 bases from J, with 14 bases between. Germline lookup yields CDR1 SGHAT and CDR2 FQNNGV. The CDR3 reads CASKPQGSGELFF. Written as DNA, the CDR3 is TGTGCCAGCAAACCACAGGGTTCAGGGGAGCTGTTTTTT.

This CDR3 reads CASVDRQGLGETQYF. The CDR3 nucleotides read TGTGCCAGCGTCGACCGTCAGGGCCTCGGGGAGACCCAGTACTTC. V is TRBV7-6 and J is TRBJ2-5; tentative D call: TRBD1 (5 bases). The CDR3 is 15 amino acids. Trimming shortened V by 8 bases and J by 5 bases, and 21 bases separated the two germline ends. Germline loops: CDR1 SGHVS, CDR2 FNYEAQ.